Below are 26 T cell receptor beta chains sequenced from a single sample in a study of shared clonotypes between healthy human individuals. Using immunoSEQ multiplex PCR, the repertoire was profiled, and TCRdb retains in-frame clones only, with some absent. The data show some 1 million clones, more than 65% seen once. The sample was memory CD4+ T cells sorted from blood. Described subset: CD45RA-negative fraction. The receptor source for this set is a young man in good health.

This clone was detected many times. The chain carries TRBV5-1 and TRBJ2-3, with D perhaps matching TRBD2 (6 bases). This CDR3 is built from 14 residues. Germline V gene lookup returns CDR1 SGHRS and CDR2 YFSETQ. V lost 4 bases and J lost 4, with 13 bases in between. For the CDR3, the DNA is TGCGCCAGCAGCCTCCAGACTAGTTCAGATACGCAGTATTTT. It codes for CASSLQTSSDTQYF.

This clone was detected only a few times. The V call is TRBV4-1, the J call TRBJ2-2; 7 bases are shared with TRBD1. The length of the CDR3 is 15 residues. Germline CDR1 is MGHRA and CDR2 is YSYEKL. V trimming: 4 bases; J trimming: 2 bases; junction bases outside the gene matches: 4. The CDR3 loop is CASSRGQVNTGELFF. The CDR3 DNA follows: TGCGCCAGCAGCCGTGGACAGGTCAACACCGGGGAGCTGTTTTTT.

This clone turned up a few times. This sample also contains other DNA sequences that code for the same CDR3. DNA for the CDR3: TGTGCCAGCAGCCTGGACAGGGTAGACACTGAAGCTTTCTTT. Residues: CASSLDRVDTEAFF. The chain uses TRBV5-4 and TRBJ1-1, with 8 bases aligning to TRBD1. Germline V CDR1 and CDR2: SGHNT, YYREEE (reference sequence). The V gene end was trimmed by 4 bases and the J gene end by 3 bases; junction bases not matched to a gene: 5. CDR3 length: 14 residues.

Note on this clone: A read error is possible here, since a much larger clone lies one base away. The chain employs TRBV18 and TRBJ1-1; TRBD1 is a possible D gene (6 bases). CDR1 is KGHSH and CDR2 is LQKENI in the germline V gene. The V end was cut by 6 bases, the J end by 1 base, with 9 bases between. The CDR3 length is 13 residues. This chain's CDR3 is CASSGQQNTEAFF. CDR3 nucleotide sequence: TGTGCCAGCTCCGGACAGCAGAACACTGAAGCTTTCTTT. Full variable domain (missing parts from reference TRBV18 and TRBJ1-1): NAGVMQNPRHLVRRRGQEARLRCSPMKGHSHVYWYRQLPEEGLKFMVYLQKENIIDESGMPKERFSAEFPKEGPSILRIQQVVRGDSAAYFCASSGQQNTEAFFGQGTRLTVV.

V is TRBV30 and J is TRBJ2-2, with D perhaps matching TRBD1 (5 bases). V lost 3 bases, J lost 8 bases, and 16 bases lay in between. Germline-derived CDR1 and CDR2 are GTSNPN and SVGIG (reference sequence). The CDR3 extends over 14 amino acids. CDR3 amino acids: CAWRDTRSSGELFF. The CDR3 nucleotides read TGTGCCTGGAGGGACACCCGTTCATCGGGGGAGCTGTTTTTT.

The CDR3 here is CASSSLAKNIQYF. The CDR3 nucleotides are TGTGCCAGCAGCTCCCTAGCCAAAAACATTCAGTACTTC. This rearrangement joins TRBV28 to TRBJ2-4; D gene uncertain. CDR1 MDHEN and CDR2 SYDVKM come from the germline V gene. V lost 6 bases and J 0 bases, leaving 6 bases between the germline ends. The CDR3 totals 13 residues. The full variable domain, in which reference TRBV28 and TRBJ2-4 provide the parts outside the CDR3, is DVKVTQSSRYLVKRTGEKVFLECVQDMDHENMFWYRQDPGLGLRLIYFSYDVKMKEKGDIPEGYSVSREKKERFSLILESASTNQTSMYLCASSSLAKNIQYFGAGTRLSVL.

The chain has TRBV6-1 and TRBJ2-3; D might be TRBD2 (5 bases). Germline V gene lookup returns CDR1 MNHNS and CDR2 SASEGT. This CDR3 region has 13 residues. The ends were cut back, 10 bases at V and 0 bases at J, with 11 bases in the middle. The CDR3 region is CATPGTSTDTQYF. The DNA of the CDR3 is TGTGCCACCCCGGGAACTAGCACAGATACGCAGTATTTT.

This chain connects TRBV27 to TRBJ1-1; D perhaps matches TRBD1 (5 bases). In germline, CDR1 is MNHEY, CDR2 SMNVEV (reference sequence). This CDR3 is 13 amino acids long. Trimming pared 2 bases from V and 6 bases from J, leaving 10 bases between. Written as DNA, the CDR3 is TGTGCCAGCAGTTTACGGGGGAGCGCTGAAGCTTTCTTT. Amino acid sequence: CASSLRGSAEAFF.

The chain uses TRBV11-2 and TRBJ2-1; D is possibly TRBD2 (5 bases). Germline-derived CDR1 and CDR2 are SGHAT and FQNNGV. The germline V and J ends were trimmed by 5 bases and 3 bases, with 17 bases remaining between them. This CDR3 has 16 residues. The CDR3 spells CASSPGPSGSYNEQFF. The CDR3 nucleotides are TGTGCCAGCAGCCCGGGCCCCAGCGGAAGCTACAATGAGCAGTTCTTC.

This clone was recorded only once. The genes are TRBV6-4 and TRBJ2-1, with 11 bases lining up with TRBD2. CDR1 is MRHNA, CDR2 SNTAGT, per germline. V dropped 0 bases and J dropped 6; count of bases not matched to a gene: 4. This CDR3 comprises 16 residues. The CDR3 DNA is TGTGCCAGCAGTGACTCAGCTAGCGGGAGGATCAATGAGCAGTTCTTC. This encodes CASSDSASGRINEQFF.

The CDR3 region has the DNA TGTGCCAGCAGCTTAGCCATCACAGATACGCAGTATTTT. Translation gives CASSLAITDTQYF. V and J are TRBV4-2 and TRBJ2-3; D call uncertain. Germline V gene data show CDR1 as LGHNA and CDR2 as YNFKEQ. The CDR3 covers 13 residues. Trimming took off 5 bases at V and 2 bases at J, with 8 bases between the two ends.

J is TRBJ1-2 and V is TRBV30; D remains unclear. This CDR3 region has 13 residues. The V gene lost 4 bases and the J gene lost 4 bases, with 13 bases spanning the gap. The germline gives CDR1 GTSNPN, CDR2 SVGIG (reference sequence). DNA of the CDR3: TGTGCCTGGACTCGTGGTGGCGGCTATGGCTACACCTTC. This gives the protein CAWTRGGGYGYTF.

This rearrangement joins TRBV19 to TRBJ2-1, with no clear D. Trimming shortened V by 0 bases and J by 1 base, and 7 bases separated the two germline ends. CDR3 size: 15 residues. CDR1 LNHDA and CDR2 SQIVND come from the germline V gene (reference sequence). The CDR3 DNA follows: TGTGCCAGTAGTATAGATCCCCGGTCCTACAATGAGCAGTTCTTC. Translating it yields CASSIDPRSYNEQFF.

This clone occurred a few times. The CDR3 sequence is CASSQTGLAQETQYF. The CDR3 region has the DNA TGCGCCAGCAGCCAAACGGGACTAGCGCAAGAGACCCAGTACTTC. J is TRBJ2-5 and V is TRBV5-1; 10 nucleotides agree with TRBD2. CDR1 SGHRS and CDR2 YFSETQ come from the germline V gene. CDR3 size: 15 residues. V was clipped by 4 bases and J by 2 bases; unmatched bases: 5.

The rearrangement uses TRBV29-1 and TRBJ2-1; D may be TRBD1 (5 bases). Trimming took off 3 bases at V and 4 bases at J, with 13 bases between the two ends. Germline CDR1 SQVTM, CDR2 ANQGSEA. The CDR3 consists of 14 residues. CDR3 in amino acids: CSVDSGKGYNEQFF. CDR3 coding DNA: TGCAGCGTTGATTCAGGGAAAGGGTACAATGAGCAGTTCTTC.

J is TRBJ2-4 and V is TRBV6-1, with D possibly being TRBD1 (6 bases). Germline-derived CDR1 and CDR2 are MNHNS and SASEGT. There are 16 residues in the CDR3. V was pared by 0 bases and J by 6 bases, with 15 bases between. CDR3 region: CASSEALQGTRNIQYF. DNA for the CDR3: TGTGCCAGCAGTGAAGCGCTACAGGGAACGAGAAACATTCAGTACTTC.

V is TRBV7-3 and J is TRBJ2-3, with 8 bases lining up with TRBD1. From germline, CDR1 is SGHTA and CDR2 FQGTGA. The CDR3 is 15 residues long. With 4 bases clipped from V and 8 bases from J, the junction kept 11 bases outside the gene matches. As DNA, the CDR3 is TGTGCCAGCAGCTCCGGACAGGGTTCTACTAGTACGCAGTATTTT. Protein sequence: CASSSGQGSTSTQYF.

This clone has only one observation. The rearrangement uses TRBV5-1 and TRBJ2-3, with no clear D. V dropped 0 bases and J dropped 0 bases, with 8 bases sitting between them. The CDR3 has 15 amino acids. Germline values: CDR1 SGHRS, CDR2 YFSETQ. The CDR3 sequence is CASSLDAVSTDTQYF. CDR3 nucleotides: TGCGCCAGCAGCTTGGATGCGGTTAGCACAGATACGCAGTATTTT.

Note on this clone: This same CDR3 is encoded by further DNA sequences in the sample. The chain uses TRBV20-1 and TRBJ2-1; no clear D gene. CDR1 DFQATT and CDR2 SNEGSKA come from the germline V gene (reference sequence). CDR3 length: 10 amino acids. V was cut by 4 bases and J by 6 bases, with 4 bases left in between. CDR3 coding DNA: TGCAGTGCTAAAGGCAATGAGCAGTTCTTC. Protein product: CSAKGNEQFF.

The rearrangement joins TRBV6-5 to TRBJ2-7; possibly TRBD1 for D (6 bases). The CDR3 is 14 amino acids. The germline V gene encodes CDR1 MNHEY and CDR2 SVGAGI. V lost 6 bases to trimming and J lost 0 bases, with 12 bases between them. CDR3: CASSRDITSYEQYF. CDR3 nucleotide sequence: TGTGCCAGCAGCCGGGACATCACCTCCTACGAGCAGTACTTC.

The genes are TRBV5-1 and TRBJ1-3; TRBD1 matches at 9 bases. The V and J ends lost 3 bases and 1 base, in that order; junction bases with no gene match: 8. The CDR3 is 17 amino acids. Germline CDR1 reads SGHRS; CDR2 reads YFSETQ. This CDR3 reads CASSSGGQGLSGNTIYF. The CDR3 DNA reads as TGCGCCAGCAGCTCGGGGGGACAGGGACTATCTGGAAACACCATATATTTT.

The chain joins TRBV6-5 to TRBJ1-5, with D tentatively TRBD1 (5 bases). The CDR3 is made up of 14 amino acids. V was clipped by 5 bases and J by 7 bases, with 15 bases between them. CDR1 is MNHEY, CDR2 SVGAGI, per germline. In DNA, the CDR3 is TGTGCCAGCAGTAAATCTGGGGGTTGGCAGCCCCAGCATTTT. Protein product: CASSKSGGWQPQHF.

This sequence joins TRBV30 and TRBJ2-6; D possibly corresponds to TRBD1 (5 bases). The CDR3 contains 14 residues. Germline lookup yields CDR1 GTSNPN and CDR2 SVGIG (reference sequence). The ends were cut back, 5 bases at V and 0 bases at J, with 8 bases in the middle. CDR3 nucleotide sequence: TGTGCCTGGTGGCAGGGCTCTGGGGCCAACGTCCTGACTTTC. Translation gives CAWWQGSGANVLTF. Variable domain in full (rest from reference TRBV30 and TRBJ2-6): SQTIHQWPATLVQPVGSPLSLECTVEGTSNPNLYWYRQAAGRGLQLLFYSVGIGQISSEVPQNLSASRPQDRQFILSSKKLLLSDSGFYLCAWWQGSGANVLTFGAGSRLTVL.

This chain joins TRBV5-4 and TRBJ2-1; TRBD2 aligns across 10 bases. Trimming took 4 bases from V and 8 from J; bases not matched to a gene: 9. The CDR3 is 15 residues long. Germline lookup yields CDR1 SGHNT and CDR2 YYREEE (reference sequence). The CDR3 nucleotides are TGTGCCAGCAGCCTCATAGCGGGAGGTAGGGATGAGCAGTTCTTC. Translated, it gives CASSLIAGGRDEQFF.

This chain connects TRBV6-6 to TRBJ2-7; TRBD2 agrees at 7 bases. The length of the CDR3 is 15 residues. From germline, CDR1 is MNHNY and CDR2 SVGAGI (reference sequence). V shed 2 bases, J shed 5 bases, and the junction held 9 bases outside the gene matches. CDR3 coding DNA: TGTGCCAGCAGTTACCGGGAGGCCCGCAGGAACGAGCAGTACTTC. It encodes CASSYREARRNEQYF.

The V and J genes are TRBV27 and TRBJ1-6; maybe TRBD1 (5 bases). This CDR3 has 12 amino acids. Germline V gene data show CDR1 as MNHEY and CDR2 as SMNVEV (reference sequence). Trimming removed 5 bases from V and 13 bases from J, with 12 bases in between. For the CDR3, the DNA is TGTGCCAGCAGTCCACAGACAGATCCCCTCCACTTT. Amino acids: CASSPQTDPLHF.